Sequencing of this T cell receptor beta chain was carried out in a study of CD8+CD57+ T cells in acquired aplastic anemia. Study overall: Sorted CD4+ and CD8+ cells gave a mean 3.2 ug DNA, range about 0.19 to 27.4 ug.

Patients chosen for sequencing had shown CD8+CD57+ cell expansion by flow cytometry. As a group, the patients uniformly had severe acquired aplastic anemia. CDR3 and TCR beta VDJ profiling relied on genomic DNA as the template. TCRdb reanalysed the reads using MiXCR and keeps one entry per CDR3 protein. The table records roughly 160,000 distinct CDR3 sequences, 60% to 80% of them present only once. This clonotype has a count of ten or more. Antigen unknown. Notes on the study in general: It was found that some 31 CD8+ CDR3 sequences were shared between patients and controls. Between the patient and control groups, CD8+ Simpson's diversity did not differ significantly.

This sequence was found in a human donor with aplastic anemia. The sequencing input was sorted CD4+, CD8+, or CD8+CD57+ T cells (not recorded which) from PBMCs.

CDR3: CASSLGVSFHMNTEAFF. The DNA for the CDR3 is TGTGCCAGCAGCTTAGGGGTCTCATTCCACATGAACACTGAAGCTTTCTTT. The chain has TRBV7-8 and TRBJ1-1; D uncertain. Trimming shortened V by 1 base and J by 0 bases, and 15 bases separated the two germline ends. The CDR3 runs 17 residues. CDR1 and CDR2 from the germline V gene are SGHVS and FQNEAQ.